These 9 T cell receptor beta chains share one sample of origin, sequenced in a study of shared clonotypes between healthy human individuals. Profiled with immunoSEQ multiplex PCR; TCRdb holds only in-frame clones, not every one. Of millions of clones listed, more than 90% are singletons. Sample: naive CD4+ T cells sorted from blood. As for subset: CD45RA+ positively selected. These receptors all come from a man aged 18 to 29 in good health.

Concerning this clone: Within the sample, other DNA sequences also encode this same CDR3. CDR3 in amino acids: CAWNRNTEAFF. In nucleotides, the CDR3 is TGTGCCTGGAACAGGAACACTGAAGCTTTCTTT. The V gene is TRBV30, the J gene TRBJ1-1; D gene ambiguous. Germline CDR1 GTSNPN, CDR2 SVGIG (reference sequence). V gave up 4 bases and J gave up 1 base, with 4 bases separating them. The CDR3 consists of 11 residues.

A word on this clone: Since a much larger clone is just one base distant, this may be a read error. Within the sample, other DNA sequences also encode this same CDR3. The rearrangement uses TRBV7-2 and TRBJ2-3; 13 bases align to TRBD2. CDR3 length: 15 residues. The V gene's germline CDR1 is SGHTA and CDR2 FQGNSA. The ends lost 1 base at V and 5 bases at J; junction bases unmatched: 0. Written as DNA, the CDR3 is TGTGCCAGCAGCTTAGGACTAGCGGGAGGAGATACGCAGTATTTT. Encoded protein: CASSLGLAGGDTQYF. The full variable domain, in which reference TRBV7-2 and TRBJ2-3 provide the parts outside the CDR3, is GAGVSQSPSNKVTEKGKDVELRCDPISGHTALYWYRQSLGQGLEFLIYFQGNSAPDKSGLPSDRFSAERTGGSVSTLTIQRTQQEDSAVYLCASSLGLAGGDTQYFGPGTRLTVL.

The chain couples TRBV6-5 to TRBJ2-5; a possible D gene is TRBD2 (6 bases). Germline V lookup: CDR1 MNHEY, CDR2 SVGAGI. V was trimmed by 6 bases and J by 5 bases, leaving 16 bases between them. This CDR3 has 14 amino acids. The CDR3 region has the DNA TGTGCCAGCAGCTACGGGACTGGTGGGGAGACCCAGTACTTC. This encodes CASSYGTGGETQYF.

About this clone: Other nucleotide sequences in the sample specify the same CDR3. The rearrangement uses TRBV6-5 and TRBJ1-6; 7 bases fit TRBD1. Germline lookup yields CDR1 MNHEY and CDR2 SVGAGI. The CDR3 is 14 amino acids. With 5 bases clipped from V and 7 bases from J, the junction kept 5 bases outside the gene matches. Written as DNA, the CDR3 is TGTGCCAGCAGTCGACAGGGCGGCAATTCACCCCTCCACTTT. This gives the protein CASSRQGGNSPLHF.

This chain joins TRBV5-5 and TRBJ1-3; tentative D call: TRBD1 (5 bases). This CDR3 is 13 amino acids long. Germline V gene data show CDR1 as SGHKS and CDR2 as YYEKEE (reference sequence). With 2 bases removed from V and 6 bases from J, the gap between germline ends came to 9 bases. CDR3 protein: CASSFEGVNTIYF. CDR3 DNA sequence: TGTGCCAGCAGCTTTGAAGGGGTAAACACCATATATTTT.

This clone was seen a handful of times. The V call is TRBV25-1, the J call TRBJ2-1; 10 bases line up with TRBD1. The CDR3 loop spans 16 amino acids. V shed 5 bases, J shed 7 bases, and the junction held 11 bases outside the gene matches. Germline V gives CDR1 MGHDK, CDR2 SYGVNS. CDR3 DNA: TGTGCCAGCAGTCTACAAACCTGGACAGGGGGTAATGAGCAGTTCTTC. Translated, it gives CASSLQTWTGGNEQFF.

This clone was seen just once. V gene TRBV5-4 combines with J gene TRBJ2-7, with TRBD2 identical over 9 bases. Germline V lookup: CDR1 SGHNT, CDR2 YYREEE (reference sequence). V lost 5 bases to trimming and J lost 6 bases; unmatched junction nucleotides: 12. This CDR3 comprises 15 residues. CDR3 DNA sequence: TGTGCCAGCAGGCCTTCCGGGACTAGCCGTGGCGAGCAGTACTTC. This codes for CASRPSGTSRGEQYF. The variable domain in full, completed from reference TRBV5-4 and TRBJ2-7, reads ETGVTQSPTHLIKTRGQQVTLRCSSQSGHNTVSWYQQALGQGPQFIFQYYREEENGRGNFPPRFSGLQFPNYSSELNVNALELDDSALYLCASRPSGTSRGEQYFGPGTRLTVT.

The genes are TRBV2 and TRBJ1-1; TRBD1 is a possible D gene (5 bases). Trimming took off 6 bases at V and 4 bases at J, with 15 bases between the two ends. This CDR3 comprises 14 residues. Germline V lookup: CDR1 SNHLY, CDR2 FYNNEI. Here the CDR3 DNA reads TGTGCCAGCAGGAAGAGTCGGGGGGGCACTGAAGCTTTCTTT. It translates to CASRKSRGGTEAFF. Combining the CDR3 with reference TRBV2 and TRBJ1-1 gives the whole variable domain EPEVTQTPSHQVTQMGQEVILRCVPISNHLYFYWYRQILGQKVEFLVSFYNNEISEKSEIFDDQFSVERPDGSNFTLKIRSTKLEDSAMYFCASRKSRGGTEAFFGQGTRLTVV.

The rearrangement links TRBV15 to TRBJ2-5; no firm D call. Trimming removed 1 base at V and 5 bases at J, with 8 bases between. CDR1 is LNHNV and CDR2 is YYDKDF in the germline V gene (reference sequence). This CDR3 spans 13 amino acids. The chain's CDR3 is CATSRVGFETQYF. The CDR3 region has the DNA TGTGCCACCAGCAGAGTTGGCTTTGAGACCCAGTACTTC.